Listed here are 19 T cell receptor beta chains from one sample, sequenced in a study of T cells in Graves' hyperthyroidism and ophthalmopathy. Researchers amplified the TCR beta CDR3 regions from RNA transcripts. The HTBI primer set served for first-round RT-PCR of the TCR CDR3. TCRdb fed the multiplex PCR reads into MiXCR, producing one record per CDR3 protein. Found here are 300,000 to 400,000 distinct CDR3 sequences, over 11% of them singletons; the top ten hold roughly 25%. Sequenced: blood. The receptors originated from a woman aged 25 to 39 with Graves' hyperthyroidism.

This clonotype turned up a few times. The chain joins TRBV15 to TRBJ2-1; D uncertain. The ends were cut back, 0 bases at V and 9 bases at J, with 3 bases in the middle. The CDR3 runs 11 residues. The germline V gene has CDR1 LNHNV and CDR2 YYDKDF (reference sequence). CDR3 protein: CATSRDVEQFF. CDR3 in DNA: TGTGCCACCAGCAGAGATGTTGAGCAGTTCTTC.

The chain couples TRBV20-1 to TRBJ1-2; TRBD1 matches 8 bases. The length of the CDR3 is 14 residues. The germline V gene has CDR1 DFQATT and CDR2 SNEGSKA (reference sequence). V lost 5 bases and J lost 4; bases outside the gene matches: 9. CDR3 coding DNA: TGCAGTGCTGGACAGGGAGGTGATGGCTATGGCTACACCTTC. It encodes CSAGQGGDGYGYTF.

This clonotype came up many times. The V gene is TRBV2, the J gene TRBJ2-5; D is undetermined. Germline CDR1 and CDR2: SNHLY and FYNNEI. With 4 bases removed from V and 2 bases from J, the gap between germline ends came to 8 bases. The CDR3 loop spans 13 amino acids. CDR3 sequence: CASSGTSQETQYF. The CDR3 region has the DNA TGTGCCAGCAGTGGTACGTCTCAAGAGACCCAGTACTTC.

This clonotype appeared a few times. In nucleotides, the CDR3 is TGTGCCACCACAAGTACGGGAGGGCCGTCCGGGGAGCTGTTTTTT. Amino acid sequence: CATTSTGGPSGELFF. V is TRBV12-3 or TRBV12-4 and J is TRBJ2-2; TRBD2 aligns across 8 bases. The junction had 13 bases not matched to a gene; V was cut back by 10 bases and J by 6 bases. The CDR3 is made up of 15 amino acids.

J is TRBJ1-3 and V is TRBV20-1, with D tentatively TRBD1 (6 bases). The germline V gene has CDR1 DFQATT and CDR2 SNEGSKA (reference sequence). The ends were cut back, 0 bases at V and 2 bases at J, with 8 bases in the middle. The CDR3 consists of 14 residues. In DNA form, the CDR3 reads TGCAGTGCTAGAGATTCAGGGGCTGGAAACACCATATATTTT. Translating it yields CSARDSGAGNTIYF.

This clonotype was seen repeatedly, ten times or more. V usage is TRBV15 and J usage is TRBJ2-3, with D possibly called TRBD1 or TRBD2 (5 bases each). V was pared by 8 bases and J by 5 bases, with 14 bases between. Germline CDR1 is LNHNV and CDR2 is YYDKDF (reference sequence). The CDR3 has 13 amino acids. The CDR3 sequence: CATAYRDGDTQYF. Here the CDR3 DNA reads TGTGCCACCGCCTACCGGGACGGAGATACGCAGTATTTT. The entire variable domain, with the rest obtained from reference TRBV15 and TRBJ2-3, is as follows: DAMVIQNPRYQVTQFGKPVTLSCSQTLNHNVMYWYQQKSSQAPKLLFHYYDKDFNNEADTPDNFQSRRPNTSFCFLDIRSPGLGDTAMYLCATAYRDGDTQYFGPGTRLTVL.

Ten or more counts support this clonotype. The chain uses TRBV12-3 or TRBV12-4 and TRBJ2-5, with D possibly TRBD1 on 5 matching bases. The length of the CDR3 is 14 residues. V dropped 6 bases and J dropped 5 bases, with 16 bases sitting between them. This CDR3 is CASRDERGGETQYF. In nucleotides, the CDR3 is TGTGCCAGCAGGGACGAAAGGGGTGGTGAGACCCAGTACTTC.

This clonotype was counted ten times or more. This chain joins TRBV12-3 or TRBV12-4 and TRBJ2-1; 7 bases fit TRBD2. Trimming at V came to 5 bases and at J to 5 bases, leaving 6 bases not matched to a gene. This CDR3 has 14 residues. In DNA form, the CDR3 reads TGTGCCAGCAGTCCTAGGGACTACAACAATGAGCAGTTCTTC. Encoded protein: CASSPRDYNNEQFF.

The chain carries TRBV20-1 and TRBJ1-2, with 9 bases matching TRBD1. The ends lost 3 bases at V and 3 bases at J; junction bases unmatched: 5. CDR1 and CDR2 from the germline V gene are DFQATT and SNEGSKA (reference sequence). This CDR3 region has 14 residues. In DNA form, the CDR3 reads TGCAGTGCTAGTTCTCGACAGGGGGACTATGGCTACACCTTC. Translated, it gives CSASSRQGDYGYTF.

This clonotype was counted at least ten times. The chain combines TRBV28 with TRBJ2-3; possible D gene TRBD2, 6 bases. The CDR3 covers 15 residues. Germline V CDR1 and CDR2: MDHEN, SYDVKM. V dropped 5 bases and J dropped 2 bases, with 14 bases sitting between them. The CDR3 sequence is CASSPSRDFTDTQYF. Here the CDR3 DNA reads TGTGCCAGCAGTCCCTCCCGGGACTTCACAGATACGCAGTATTTT.

The table lists this clonotype with many counts. This chain joins TRBV19 and TRBJ1-5, with TRBD1 as a possible D gene (5 bases). CDR3 length: 15 residues. Germline CDR1 and CDR2: LNHDA and SQIVND (reference sequence). V was trimmed by 3 bases and J by 1 base, leaving 10 bases between them. The CDR3 sequence is CASSITGSSNQPQHF. Here the CDR3 DNA reads TGTGCCAGTAGTATTACAGGTTCGAGCAATCAGCCCCAGCATTTT. The variable domain in full, with the rest retrieved from reference TRBV19 and TRBJ1-5, is DGGITQSPKYLFRKEGQNVTLSCEQNLNHDAMYWYRQDPGQGLRLIYYSQIVNDFQKGDIAEGYSVSREKKESFPLTVTSAQKNPTAFYLCASSITGSSNQPQHFGDGTRLSIL.

This clonotype was seen a few times. J is TRBJ2-1 and V is TRBV30, with D unclear. The germline V gene encodes CDR1 GTSNPN and CDR2 SVGIG (reference sequence). The CDR3 is 11 amino acids. V lost 3 bases, J lost 6 bases, and 6 bases lay in between. CDR3 in amino acids: CAWRGSNEQFF. CDR3 bases: TGTGCCTGGAGGGGAAGCAATGAGCAGTTCTTC.

This clonotype was recorded at least ten times. The V call is TRBV20-1, the J call TRBJ2-7; D is perhaps TRBD2 (5 bases). Germline-derived CDR1 and CDR2 are DFQATT and SNEGSKA (reference sequence). V was shortened by 1 base and J by 2 bases, with 12 bases between the two germline ends. This CDR3 is 14 amino acids long. The CDR3 sequence is CSARGGNLPYEQYF. Here the CDR3 DNA reads TGCAGTGCTAGAGGAGGGAACCTTCCCTACGAGCAGTACTTC.

This chain connects TRBV24-1 to TRBJ2-2; D is perhaps TRBD2 (7 bases). There are 15 residues in the CDR3. Trimming stripped 5 bases from V and 5 bases from J, with 14 bases between. CDR1 is KGHDR and CDR2 is SFDVKD in the germline V gene. In DNA form, the CDR3 reads TGTGCCACCAGTGGAGGGGGGGCGTTGACCGGGGAGCTGTTTTTT. Amino acids: CATSGGGALTGELFF.

This clonotype was observed many times. The chain has TRBV6-5 and TRBJ1-6; D gene unclear. Germline V gives CDR1 MNHEY, CDR2 SVGAGI. The CDR3 covers 13 residues. Trimming pared 4 bases from V and 10 bases from J, leaving 11 bases between. The DNA for the CDR3 is TGTGCCAGCAGTTCTCTAAGTAGGTCACCCCTCCACTTT. Translated: CASSSLSRSPLHF.

This chain joins TRBV7-9 and TRBJ2-5; 9 bases align to TRBD1. CDR1 and CDR2 from the germline V gene are SEHNR and FQNEAQ (reference sequence). V was pared by 3 bases and J by 4 bases, with 9 bases of the junction left unmatched. The CDR3 runs 16 residues. The DNA for the CDR3 is TGTGCCAGCAGCTTTCCGCAACTGACAGGGGGAGAGACCCAGTACTTC. This translates into CASSFPQLTGGETQYF.

This clonotype was counted only a few times. Its ends do not fully match the called genes, so a read error is possible. The chain joins TRBV2 to TRBJ1-1; maybe TRBD1 (5 bases). Germline V lookup: CDR1 SNHLY, CDR2 FYNNEI. The CDR3 contains 10 residues. The CDR3 bases are TGTGCCAGCATGCGGGACGCAAGACTCTTT. Protein sequence: CASMRDARLF.

The genes are TRBV28 and TRBJ2-3; tentative D call: TRBD1 (6 bases). In germline, CDR1 is MDHEN, CDR2 SYDVKM. This CDR3 is 11 amino acids long. Trimming took 8 bases from V and 8 from J, leaving 11 bases between them. The CDR3 loop is CASGLRGTQYF. CDR3 sequence (DNA): TGTGCCAGCGGACTCAGGGGTACGCAGTATTTT. Looking up the rest from reference TRBV28 and TRBJ2-3 gives the full variable domain: DVKVTQSSRYLVKRTGEKVFLECVQDMDHENMFWYRQDPGLGLRLIYFSYDVKMKEKGDIPEGYSVSREKKERFSLILESASTNQTSMYLCASGLRGTQYFGPGTRLTVL.

This clonotype was detected a few times. The chain carries TRBV12-3 or TRBV12-4 and TRBJ2-1; TRBD2 is a possible D gene (6 bases). The length of the CDR3 is 11 residues. The V and J ends lost 7 bases and 15 bases respectively, with 16 bases between them. In DNA, the CDR3 is TGTGCCAGCACCCCTCGGGGGAATTTGTTCTTC. Protein: CASTPRGNLFF.